These 16 T cell receptor beta chains were all obtained from the same sample, sequenced in a study of blood T cell repertoires in COVID-19. Profiling relied on immunoSEQ multiplex PCR, and the TCRdb table lists in-frame clones only, not all of them. The sample has 150,000 to 200,000 clones; approximately 83% are singletons. Sequencing was done on a sample of peripheral blood. The origin of the receptors is an elderly woman with active or convalescent COVID-19.

The V gene is TRBV18, the J gene TRBJ2-5, with TRBD1 as a possible D gene (6 bases). The ends were cut back, 1 base at V and 2 bases at J, with 8 bases in the middle. The CDR3 contains 14 residues. CDR1 and CDR2 from the germline V gene are KGHSH and LQKENI. The DNA of the CDR3 is TGTGCCAGCTCACCACAAGGGGGTCAAGAGACCCAGTACTTC. It encodes CASSPQGGQETQYF.

The chain joins TRBV7-9 to TRBJ1-2; tentative D call: TRBD1 (5 bases). The CDR3 sequence is 13 residues long. Germline V gene lookup returns CDR1 SEHNR and CDR2 FQNEAQ (reference sequence). V lost 3 bases and J 4 bases, leaving 9 bases between the germline ends. The CDR3 DNA is TGTGCCAGCAGCTTGACAGAAAGCTATGGCTACACCTTC. Translation gives CASSLTESYGYTF.

J is TRBJ1-2 and V is TRBV6-5, with 8 bases matching TRBD1. Trimming cost V 6 bases and J 8 bases; bases outside gene matches: 14. This CDR3 spans 15 amino acids. The germline gives CDR1 MNHEY, CDR2 SVGAGI. The CDR3 bases are TGTGCCAGCAGGGCCGGGACAGGAGGGTCCCTGGGCTACACCTTC. Protein: CASRAGTGGSLGYTF.

The chain joins TRBV9 to TRBJ1-3; 9 bases are a match to TRBD1. This CDR3 contains 16 residues. The J segment lost 0 bases and the V segment lost 2 bases, leaving 3 bases of the junction unmatched. Germline V gene data show CDR1 as SGDLS and CDR2 as YYNGEE. The CDR3 loop is CASSVTGGSSGNTIYF. In nucleotides, the CDR3 is TGTGCCAGCAGCGTCACAGGGGGCAGCTCTGGAAACACCATATATTTT.

The chain has TRBV7-9 and TRBJ1-4; D gene uncertain. The V gene's germline CDR1 is SEHNR and CDR2 FQNEAQ (reference sequence). The CDR3 is 15 residues long. The V and J ends lost 0 bases and 7 bases respectively, with 12 bases between them. Here the CDR3 DNA reads TGTGCCAGCAGCTTAGCGGTGGCAGTTGCTGAAAAACTGTTTTTT. This encodes CASSLAVAVAEKLFF.

V gene TRBV3-1 (or the pseudogene TRBV3-2) combines with J gene TRBJ1-2; no definite D call. The CDR3 runs 13 residues. Trimming left V 4 bases short and J 4 bases short, with 10 bases between. Looked up from germline, CDR1 is LGHDT and CDR2 is YNNKEL (reference sequence). The CDR3 DNA is TGTGCCAGCAGCCTAAGCGGCTTCTATGGCTACACCTTC. Its protein product is CASSLSGFYGYTF.

This clone was recorded only once. V gene TRBV27 combines with J gene TRBJ1-1; 7 bases match TRBD1. The germline V gene has CDR1 MNHEY and CDR2 SMNVEV (reference sequence). Trimming at V came to 3 bases and at J to 3 bases, leaving 4 bases not matched to a gene. The CDR3 spans 14 residues. CDR3 residues: CASSFEGGYTEAFF. CDR3 coding DNA: TGTGCCAGCAGTTTTGAAGGGGGCTACACTGAAGCTTTCTTT.

This rearrangement joins TRBV7-2 to TRBJ1-6; D is possibly TRBD1 (5 bases). Trimming removed 5 bases from V and 3 bases from J, with 17 bases in between. The CDR3 consists of 17 residues. Looked up from germline, CDR1 is SGHTA and CDR2 is FQGNSA. CDR3 sequence: CASSQVGGAGYNSPLHF. The CDR3 coding sequence is TGTGCCAGCAGCCAGGTGGGGGGAGCTGGCTATAATTCACCCCTCCACTTT.

CDR3 in amino acids: CASSLGLSYEQYF. The CDR3 nucleotides read TGCGCCAGCAGTCTTGGACTCTCCTACGAGCAGTACTTC. This chain uses TRBV10-2 with TRBJ2-7; perhaps TRBD2 as D (5 bases). Germline-derived CDR1 and CDR2 are WSHSY and SAAADI. Trimming left V 5 bases short and J 0 bases short, with 8 bases between. This CDR3 contains 13 residues.

A few counts support this clone. The V call is TRBV29-1, the J call TRBJ1-3, with D tentatively TRBD1 (6 bases). Germline V gene sequence: CDR1 SQVTM, CDR2 ANQGSEA. This CDR3 has 13 amino acids. V lost 7 bases and J lost 4, with 14 bases in between. This chain's CDR3 is CSAAPGTGNTIYF. The CDR3 DNA follows: TGCAGCGCAGCGCCGGGGACAGGAAACACCATATATTTT.

The chain has TRBV3-1 (or the pseudogene TRBV3-2) and TRBJ1-3; TRBD1 is a possible D gene (5 bases). Between the trimmed V and J ends, which lost 4 bases and 2 bases, there was a span of 12 bases. This CDR3 region has 15 residues. CDR1 and CDR2 from the germline V gene are LGHDT and YNNKEL (reference sequence). The DNA for the CDR3 is TGTGCCAGCAGCCCCCCCCAGGGCACTGGAAACACCATATATTTT. Translation: CASSPPQGTGNTIYF.

The chain uses TRBV7-9 and TRBJ2-5; 8 bases fit TRBD1. The CDR3 totals 15 residues. Germline-derived CDR1 and CDR2 are SEHNR and FQNEAQ (reference sequence). After removal of 4 bases from V and 4 bases from J, the junction contained 8 bases not matched to a gene. The CDR3 loop reads CASSSPRTGRETQYF. DNA of the CDR3: TGTGCCAGCAGCTCCCCCCGGACAGGGCGAGAGACCCAGTACTTC.

This clone was observed a single time. This chain links TRBV11-2 with TRBJ2-3, with 9 bases aligning to TRBD1. The germline CDR1 and CDR2 sequences are SGHAT and FQNNGV. V was pared by 3 bases and J by 6 bases, with 10 bases of the junction left unmatched. The CDR3 covers 16 residues. The CDR3 region is CASSLEGTGRSDTQYF. The CDR3 region has the DNA TGTGCCAGCAGCTTGGAAGGGACAGGGAGGTCCGATACGCAGTATTTT.

This rearrangement joins TRBV10-1 to TRBJ2-2, with D uncertain. CDR3 length equals 13 residues. The ends were cut back, 4 bases at V and 5 bases at J, with 8 bases in the middle. The germline V gene has CDR1 WNHNN and CDR2 SYGVQD (reference sequence). The CDR3 reads CASSGSGTGELFF. CDR3 nucleotides: TGCGCCAGCAGTGGTTCAGGAACCGGGGAGCTGTTTTTT.

The chain couples TRBV27 to TRBJ1-1; D is possibly TRBD1 (5 bases). The V end was cut by 8 bases, the J end by 8 bases, with 18 bases between. The CDR3 loop spans 13 amino acids. Germline V lookup: CDR1 MNHEY, CDR2 SMNVEV (reference sequence). CDR3 nucleotides: TGTGCCAGCCATTCTAGGGAAGGGGCAGAAGCTTTCTTT. Protein product: CASHSREGAEAFF.

This chain uses TRBV7-8 with TRBJ1-2; perhaps TRBD1 as D (6 bases). V gave up 5 bases and J gave up 1 base, with 17 bases separating them. The CDR3 totals 16 residues. Germline values: CDR1 SGHVS, CDR2 FQNEAQ. CDR3 region: CASSTRGGSVNYGYTF. The CDR3 nucleotides are TGTGCCAGCAGCACTAGGGGGGGTTCTGTTAACTATGGCTACACCTTC.